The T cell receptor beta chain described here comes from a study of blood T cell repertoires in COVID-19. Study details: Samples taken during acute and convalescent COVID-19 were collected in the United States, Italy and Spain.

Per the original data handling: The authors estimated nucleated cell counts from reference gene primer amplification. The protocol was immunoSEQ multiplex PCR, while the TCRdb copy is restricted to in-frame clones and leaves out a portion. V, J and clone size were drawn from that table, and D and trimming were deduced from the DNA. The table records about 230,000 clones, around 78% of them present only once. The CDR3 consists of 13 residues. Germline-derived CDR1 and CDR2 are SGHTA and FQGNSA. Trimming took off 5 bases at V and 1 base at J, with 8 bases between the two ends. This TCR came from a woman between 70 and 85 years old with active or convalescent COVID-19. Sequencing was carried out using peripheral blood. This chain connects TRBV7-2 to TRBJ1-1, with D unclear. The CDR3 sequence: CASSRNRNTEAFF. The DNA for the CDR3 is TGTGCCAGCAGCCGTAACAGGAACACTGAAGCTTTCTTT. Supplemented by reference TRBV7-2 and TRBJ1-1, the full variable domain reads GAGVSQSPSNKVTEKGKDVELRCDPISGHTALYWYRQSLGQGLEFLIYFQGNSAPDKSGLPSDRFSAERTGGSVSTLTIQRTQQEDSAVYLCASSRNRNTEAFFGQGTRLTVV.